These 19 T cell receptor beta chains share one sample of origin, sequenced in a study of PD-L1 blockade in urothelial cancer. The repertoire was sequenced with immunoSEQ multiplex PCR; TCRdb's copy has only in-frame clones and lacks some. The table lists around 86,000 clones, over 80% of them singletons, with 6.7% in the top ten. Time point meaning: pretreatment peripheral blood. The sequenced sample was PBMCs, obtained around atezolizumab (anti-PD-L1) treatment. These receptors were obtained from a man in his forties with urothelial cancer.

J is TRBJ1-2 and V is TRBV4-1; maybe TRBD1 (5 bases). CDR3 length: 14 residues. Between the trimmed V and J ends, which lost 4 bases and 7 bases, there was a span of 16 bases. In germline, CDR1 is MGHRA, CDR2 YSYEKL. The CDR3 loop is CASSPLPGGSGYTF. The CDR3 bases are TGCGCCAGCAGCCCACTCCCCGGGGGTTCTGGCTACACCTTC.

The chain carries TRBV6-6 and TRBJ1-1; TRBD1 matches at 9 bases. CDR1 is MNHNY, CDR2 SVGAGI, per germline (reference sequence). Losses at the gene ends were 5 bases for V and 6 bases for J; bases not matched to a gene: 10. The length of the CDR3 is 15 residues. The CDR3 reads CASSPLGQGLAEAFF. The CDR3 DNA reads as TGTGCCAGCAGTCCCCTAGGACAGGGGCTCGCTGAAGCTTTCTTT.

The V and J genes are TRBV7-2 and TRBJ2-1; 7 nucleotides align to TRBD2. The CDR3 is 15 amino acids. Germline lookup yields CDR1 SGHTA and CDR2 FQGNSA. With 5 bases clipped from V and 3 bases from J, the junction kept 7 bases outside the gene matches. In nucleotides, the CDR3 is TGTGCCAGCAGCCAGGGCGGGAGTCACTACAATGAGCAGTTCTTC. The encoded protein is CASSQGGSHYNEQFF.

This chain links TRBV6-6 with TRBJ2-5, with TRBD1 matching over 7 bases. The DNA end favors TRBJ2-7, so the J call may be wrong. Germline V lookup: CDR1 MNHNY, CDR2 SVGAGI (reference sequence). The CDR3 totals 15 residues. The CDR3 here is CASSDWTGQGNEQYF. The CDR3 bases are TGTGCCAGCAGTGACTGGACAGGCCAGGGGAACGAGCAGTACTTC.

The rearrangement uses TRBV19 and TRBJ1-2, with 11 bases lining up with TRBD1. Per germline, CDR1 LNHDA and CDR2 SQIVND (reference sequence). The J segment lost 1 base and the V segment lost 4 bases, leaving 2 bases of the junction unmatched. The CDR3 contains 15 residues. The CDR3 bases are TGTGCCAGTAGTACTGGGACAGGGGGTAACTATGGCTACACCTTC. It yields the protein CASSTGTGGNYGYTF.

The chain employs TRBV5-6 and TRBJ2-2; 8 positions agree with TRBD2. Germline V gives CDR1 SGHDT, CDR2 YYEEEE. V lost 3 bases to trimming and J lost 7 bases; unmatched junction nucleotides: 8. There are 15 residues in the CDR3. The CDR3 DNA is TGTGCCAGCAGCTCCGGGACTAGGAGGTTCGGGGAGCTGTTTTTT. This encodes CASSSGTRRFGELFF.

Regarding this clone: One junction end does not reproduce the germline sequence, and a read error may be involved. V and J are TRBV6-4 and TRBJ2-2; 12 bases are a match to TRBD2. The CDR3 loop spans 17 amino acids. Germline V CDR1 and CDR2: MRHNA, SNTAGT. CDR3 region: CASSPLAGGTNIGELFF. In nucleotides, the CDR3 is TGTGCCAGCAGTCCCCTAGCGGGAGGGACGAACATCGGGGAGCTGTTTTTT.

As DNA, the CDR3 is TGTGCCAGCAGCCAGGCCTCCGGGACAGGGGGCCTGAACACTGAAGCTTTCTTT. Residues: CASSQASGTGGLNTEAFF. The J gene is TRBJ1-1, the V gene TRBV4-2; TRBD1 matches 12 bases. CDR1 is LGHNA, CDR2 YNFKEQ, per germline. V shed 3 bases, J shed 0 bases, and the junction held 8 bases outside the gene matches. This CDR3 is 18 amino acids long.

This clone has just one count. This chain uses TRBV28 with TRBJ2-7; no definite D call. The CDR3 is 12 residues long. From germline, CDR1 is MDHEN and CDR2 SYDVKM. The V and J ends lost 3 bases and 2 bases respectively, with 5 bases between them. CDR3 residues: CASSLRPYEQYF. CDR3 DNA sequence: TGTGCCAGCAGTTTGAGGCCCTACGAGCAGTACTTC.

The J gene is TRBJ2-1, the V gene TRBV7-9, with 9 nucleotides matching TRBD1. The germline gives CDR1 SEHNR, CDR2 FQNEAQ (reference sequence). With V trimmed by 7 bases and J by 8 bases, 9 bases remained unmatched. There are 14 residues in the CDR3. In DNA, the CDR3 is TGTGCCAGCACCCCCGGGACAGGGACCCATGAGCAGTTCTTC. Translation: CASTPGTGTHEQFF. Complete variable domain (other parts from reference TRBV7-9 and TRBJ2-1): DTGVSQNPRHKITKRGQNVTFRCDPISEHNRLYWYRQTLGQGPEFLTYFQNEAQLEKSRLLSDRFSAERPKGSFSTLEIQRTEQGDSAMYLCASTPGTGTHEQFFGPGTRLTVL.

The rearrangement links TRBV20-1 to TRBJ2-1; D is undetermined. CDR3 length equals 10 residues. V gave up 6 bases and J gave up 2 bases, with 2 bases separating them. The V gene's germline CDR1 is DFQATT and CDR2 SNEGSKA (reference sequence). The CDR3, as DNA: TGCAGTGCCACCTACAATGAGCAGTTCTTC. This encodes CSATYNEQFF.

This clone was seen a single time. V usage is TRBV11-3 and J usage is TRBJ1-1; 8 nucleotides match TRBD1. This CDR3 is 15 amino acids long. With V trimmed by 2 bases and J by 1 base, 3 bases remained unmatched. Germline lookup yields CDR1 SGHNT and CDR2 YENEEA. The CDR3 sequence: CASSLTGQGNTEAFF. In DNA, the CDR3 is TGTGCCAGCAGCTTAACCGGACAGGGGAACACTGAAGCTTTCTTT.

The chain links TRBV27 to TRBJ2-7; no reliable D call. There are 14 residues in the CDR3. Germline V gene lookup returns CDR1 MNHEY and CDR2 SMNVEV (reference sequence). With 6 bases removed from V and 0 bases from J, the gap between germline ends came to 12 bases. DNA for the CDR3: TGTGCCAGCAGCCCTCTGGAGCGCTCCTACGAGCAGTACTTC. Amino acid sequence: CASSPLERSYEQYF.

The V gene is TRBV11-3, the J gene TRBJ2-1; TRBD2 agrees at 8 bases. This CDR3 has 14 residues. In germline, CDR1 is SGHNT, CDR2 YENEEA. Trimming at V came to 5 bases and at J to 4 bases, leaving 4 bases not matched to a gene. The CDR3 here is CASSPGTSYNEQFF. CDR3 bases: TGTGCCAGCAGCCCGGGGACTAGTTACAATGAGCAGTTCTTC.

V usage is TRBV19 and J usage is TRBJ2-3, with a possible D match to TRBD2 (5 bases). Germline assignment: CDR1 LNHDA and CDR2 SQIVND (reference sequence). Trimming pared 7 bases from V and 3 bases from J, leaving 17 bases between. The CDR3 loop spans 15 amino acids. DNA of the CDR3: TGTGCCAGTACCCGGACCGTGACGGGGACAGATACGCAGTATTTT. It translates to CASTRTVTGTDTQYF.

This chain connects TRBV2 to TRBJ1-5; 9 nucleotides match TRBD1. The CDR3 runs 14 residues. Trimming cost V 5 bases and J 4 bases; bases outside gene matches: 3. In germline, CDR1 is SNHLY, CDR2 FYNNEI. Here the CDR3 DNA reads TGTGCCAGCAGTTCCGGGACAGGGAATCAGCCCCAGCATTTT. It encodes CASSSGTGNQPQHF.

This rearrangement joins TRBV4-1 to TRBJ2-1, with TRBD2 matching over 14 bases. J lost 7 bases, V lost 2 bases, and 7 bases had no gene match. Germline V lookup: CDR1 MGHRA, CDR2 YSYEKL. This CDR3 spans 17 amino acids. The CDR3 bases are TGCGCCAGCAGCCAATTCGGGACTAGCGGGAGAAAGAATGAGCAGTTCTTC. This encodes CASSQFGTSGRKNEQFF.

The rearrangement joins TRBV5-5 to TRBJ2-1; 10 bases are shared with TRBD2. J gave up 8 bases and V 4 bases, and 9 bases lay outside the gene matches. The length of the CDR3 is 15 residues. Germline CDR1 SGHKS, CDR2 YYEKEE (reference sequence). The CDR3 DNA is TGTGCCAGCAGCCTTTCACCTAGCGGGAGAGATGAGCAGTTCTTC. This gives the protein CASSLSPSGRDEQFF.

This chain uses TRBV7-9 with TRBJ2-2; D might be TRBD1 (5 bases). V gave up 6 bases and J gave up 1 base, with 12 bases separating them. The CDR3 contains 15 residues. The germline V gene has CDR1 SEHNR and CDR2 FQNEAQ (reference sequence). The CDR3 DNA follows: TGTGCCAGCAGGGTTGGGCAGGGGAACACCGGGGAGCTGTTTTTT. Its translation is CASRVGQGNTGELFF.